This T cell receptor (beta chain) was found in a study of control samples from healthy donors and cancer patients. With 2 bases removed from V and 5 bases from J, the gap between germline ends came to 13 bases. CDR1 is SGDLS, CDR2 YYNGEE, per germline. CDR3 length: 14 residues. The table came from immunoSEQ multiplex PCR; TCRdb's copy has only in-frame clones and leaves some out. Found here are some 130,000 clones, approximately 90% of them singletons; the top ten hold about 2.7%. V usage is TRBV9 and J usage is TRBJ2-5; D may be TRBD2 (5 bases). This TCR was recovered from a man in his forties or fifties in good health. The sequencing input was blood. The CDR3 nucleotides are TGTGCCAGCAGCGTCGGACTTTTCGGGGAGACCCAGTACTTC. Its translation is CASSVGLFGETQYF.